Listed below are T cell receptor beta chains from one sample, sequenced in a study of human T cells and chemical hapten exposure. From the RACE reads, TCRdb called clonotypes with MiXCR, one entry per CDR3 protein. This table has some 350,000 distinct CDR3 sequences, 6% to 7% appearing once. The specimen comprised whole blood, sampled in connection with sensitization to the hapten diphenylcyclopropenone (DPC). The receptors originated from a woman aged 18-29 years with alopecia areata. Some clones in this sample may be carry-over from other donors' samples. CDR3s leave out the opening cysteine and the closing phenylalanine or tryptophan. The D gene is left open where the match is weak.

>TRBV28|TRBJ1-6|TRBD1
ASSLRGHGSPLH
>TRBV7-9|TRBJ1-1|.
ASSLNGGTEAF
>TRBV6-2/TRBV6-3|TRBJ2-7|TRBD1
ASSYWGTAYEQY
>TRBV12-3/TRBV12-4|TRBJ2-3|TRBD1
ASSLPGTGETDTQY
>TRBV7-9|TRBJ1-6|TRBD1
ASSSRGGSNSPLH
>TRBV6-5|TRBJ1-2|.
ASSHNDRIFNYGYT
>TRBV5-1|TRBJ2-6|.
ASSLGGSHHSGANVLT
>TRBV5-1|TRBJ1-1|.
ASKSRAAMNTEAF
>TRBV20-1|TRBJ2-7|TRBD2
SARDSRGLLYEQY
>TRBV12-3/TRBV12-4|TRBJ2-7|TRBD1
ASSLRQGRVEQY
>TRBV10-3|TRBJ2-7|.
AISDPGDTYEQY
>TRBV12-3/TRBV12-4|TRBJ1-1|.
ASSPAGHEAF
>TRBV2|TRBJ1-1|TRBD1
ASRYRGLNTEAF
>TRBV18|TRBJ1-2|.
ASAPTHLTRPLYGYT
>TRBV20-1|TRBJ2-7|.
SAAISLALYEQY
>TRBV20-1|TRBJ2-7|TRBD1
SAGAATGSGEQY
>TRBV20-1|TRBJ1-1|.
SARVQGRAF
>TRBV4-1|TRBJ1-6|.
ASSLRGSYNSPLH
>TRBV7-6|TRBJ1-1|TRBD1
ASSLGDRANTEAF
>TRBV3-1|TRBJ2-3|.
ASSQGQVRTDTQY
>TRBV4-1|TRBJ1-1|.
ASSSYQGSTEAF
>TRBV10-3|TRBJ1-2|TRBD1
AISGSGQGAFGYT
>TRBV3-1|TRBJ1-5|TRBD1
ASSRTGGQQPQH
>TRBV3-1|TRBJ1-6|TRBD1
ASSQSGTGNSPLH
>TRBV6-2/TRBV6-3|TRBJ1-1|.
ASSYSGQVRRTEAF
>TRBV27|TRBJ2-2|.
ASSDGTISRGELF